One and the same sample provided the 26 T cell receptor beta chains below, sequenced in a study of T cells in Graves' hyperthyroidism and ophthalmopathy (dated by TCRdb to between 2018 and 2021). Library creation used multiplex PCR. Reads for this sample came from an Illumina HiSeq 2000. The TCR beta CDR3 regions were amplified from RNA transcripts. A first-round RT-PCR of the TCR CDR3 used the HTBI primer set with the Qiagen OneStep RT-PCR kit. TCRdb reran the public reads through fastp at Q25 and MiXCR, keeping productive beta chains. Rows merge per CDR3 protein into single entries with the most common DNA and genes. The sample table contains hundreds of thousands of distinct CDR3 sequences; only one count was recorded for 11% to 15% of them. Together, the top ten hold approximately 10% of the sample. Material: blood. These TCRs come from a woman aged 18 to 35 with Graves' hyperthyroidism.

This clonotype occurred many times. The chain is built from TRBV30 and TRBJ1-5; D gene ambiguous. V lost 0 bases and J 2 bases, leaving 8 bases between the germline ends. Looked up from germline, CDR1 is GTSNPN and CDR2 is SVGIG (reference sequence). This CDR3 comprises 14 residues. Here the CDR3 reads CAWSVLLGNQPQHF. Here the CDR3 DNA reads TGTGCCTGGAGTGTACTACTGGGCAATCAGCCCCAGCATTTT.

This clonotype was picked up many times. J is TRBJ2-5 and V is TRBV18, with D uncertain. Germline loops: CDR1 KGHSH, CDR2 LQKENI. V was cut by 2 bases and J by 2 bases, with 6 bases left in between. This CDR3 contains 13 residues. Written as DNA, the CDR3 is TGTGCCAGCTCACCAGGGATGCAAGAGACCCAGTACTTC. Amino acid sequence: CASSPGMQETQYF.

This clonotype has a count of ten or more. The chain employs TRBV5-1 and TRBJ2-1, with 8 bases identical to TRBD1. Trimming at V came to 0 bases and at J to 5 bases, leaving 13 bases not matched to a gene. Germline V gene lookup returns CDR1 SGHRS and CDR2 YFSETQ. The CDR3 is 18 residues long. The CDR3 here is CASSLEVRGRKRNNEQFF. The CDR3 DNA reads TGCGCCAGCAGCTTGGAGGTCAGGGGGCGCAAGAGAAACAATGAGCAGTTCTTC.

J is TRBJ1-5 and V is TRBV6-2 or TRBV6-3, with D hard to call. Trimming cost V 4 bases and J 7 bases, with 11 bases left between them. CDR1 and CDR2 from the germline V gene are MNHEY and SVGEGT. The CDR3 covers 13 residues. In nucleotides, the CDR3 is TGTGCCAGCAGTTTAGTGGGGAAACAGCCCCAGCATTTT. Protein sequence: CASSLVGKQPQHF.

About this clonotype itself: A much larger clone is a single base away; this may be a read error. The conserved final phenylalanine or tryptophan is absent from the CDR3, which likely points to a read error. The CDR3 region is CASSYDPGQSYGYTL. DNA of the CDR3: TGTGCCAGCAGTTACGATCCGGGACAGAGCTATGGCTACACCCTC. The V gene is TRBV6-2 or TRBV6-3, the J gene TRBJ1-2, with 7 bases that match TRBD1. The germline gives CDR1 MNHEY, CDR2 SVGEGT. The CDR3 consists of 15 residues. The V gene end was trimmed by 2 bases and the J gene end by 4 bases; junction bases not matched to a gene: 7.

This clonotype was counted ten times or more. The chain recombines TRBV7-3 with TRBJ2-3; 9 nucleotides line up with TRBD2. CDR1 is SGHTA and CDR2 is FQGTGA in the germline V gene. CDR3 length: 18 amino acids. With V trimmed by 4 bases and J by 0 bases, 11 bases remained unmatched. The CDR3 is CASSSAGGLAGSTDTQYF. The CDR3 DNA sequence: TGTGCCAGCAGCTCCGCGGGGGGGCTAGCGGGCAGCACAGATACGCAGTATTTT.

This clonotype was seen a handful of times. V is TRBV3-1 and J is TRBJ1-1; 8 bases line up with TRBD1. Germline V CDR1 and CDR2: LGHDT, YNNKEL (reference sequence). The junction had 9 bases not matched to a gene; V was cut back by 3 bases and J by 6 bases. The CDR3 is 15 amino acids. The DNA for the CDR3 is TGTGCCAGCAGCCAGGCTACGGACAGGGTTGCTGAAGCTTTCTTT. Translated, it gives CASSQATDRVAEAFF.

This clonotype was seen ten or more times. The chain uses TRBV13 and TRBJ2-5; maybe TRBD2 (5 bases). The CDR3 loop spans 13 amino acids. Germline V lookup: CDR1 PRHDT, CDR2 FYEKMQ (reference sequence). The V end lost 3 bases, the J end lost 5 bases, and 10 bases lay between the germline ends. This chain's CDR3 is CASSFGVTETQYF. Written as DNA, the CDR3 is TGTGCCAGCAGCTTCGGGGTGACCGAGACCCAGTACTTC.

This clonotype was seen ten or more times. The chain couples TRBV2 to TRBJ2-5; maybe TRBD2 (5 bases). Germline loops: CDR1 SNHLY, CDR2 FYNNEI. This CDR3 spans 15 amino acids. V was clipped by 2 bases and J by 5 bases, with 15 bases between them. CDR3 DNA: TGTGCCAGCAGTGAATCCGGACTCCGTGAGGAGACCCAGTACTTC. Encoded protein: CASSESGLREETQYF.

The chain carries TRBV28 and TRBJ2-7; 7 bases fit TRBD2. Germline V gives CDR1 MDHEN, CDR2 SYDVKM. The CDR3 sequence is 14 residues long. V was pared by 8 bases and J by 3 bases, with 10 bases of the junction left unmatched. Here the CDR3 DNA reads TGTGCCAGCCACCCACCCGGGGGGAACTACGAGCAGTACTTC. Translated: CASHPPGGNYEQYF.

The CDR3 protein is CAISDPGVSYEQYF. As DNA, the CDR3 is TGTGCCATCAGTGACCCCGGTGTATCCTACGAGCAGTACTTC. The rearrangement uses TRBV10-3 and TRBJ2-7; D gene ambiguous. Trimming removed 3 bases from V and 1 base from J, with 10 bases in between. This CDR3 contains 14 residues. Germline V CDR1 and CDR2: ENHRY, SYGVKD.

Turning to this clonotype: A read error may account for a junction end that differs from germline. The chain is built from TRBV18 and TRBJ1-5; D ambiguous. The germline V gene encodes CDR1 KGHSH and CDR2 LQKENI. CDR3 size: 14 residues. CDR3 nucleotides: TGTGCCAGCTCACCATTACGGGGAAATCGGCCCCAGCATTTT. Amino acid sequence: CASSPLRGNRPQHF.

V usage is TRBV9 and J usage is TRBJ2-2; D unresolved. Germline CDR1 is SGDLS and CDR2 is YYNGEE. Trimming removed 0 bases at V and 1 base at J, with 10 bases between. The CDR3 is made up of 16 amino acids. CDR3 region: CASSVVPIMNTGELFF. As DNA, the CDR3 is TGTGCCAGCAGCGTAGTACCGATAATGAACACCGGGGAGCTGTTTTTT.

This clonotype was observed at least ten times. The CDR3 nucleotides are TGCAGTGCTCTACTAGCGGGATCCCAGTTCTTC. Amino acid sequence: CSALLAGSQFF. The chain has TRBV20-1 and TRBJ2-1; TRBD2 aligns across 10 bases. This CDR3 region has 11 residues. Unmatched junction bases numbered 5, after V lost 5 bases and J lost 13 bases. CDR1 is DFQATT and CDR2 is SNEGSKA in the germline V gene (reference sequence).

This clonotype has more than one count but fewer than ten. The CDR3 is CASRLGYRRMNTGELFF. In DNA, the CDR3 is TGTGCCAGCAGGCTTGGATACAGGAGGATGAACACCGGGGAGCTGTTTTTT. V and J are TRBV28 and TRBJ2-2; either TRBD1 or TRBD2 may supply D (5 bases each). CDR3 length: 17 residues. With 6 bases removed from V and 1 base from J, the gap between germline ends came to 18 bases. Germline CDR1 reads MDHEN; CDR2 reads SYDVKM. Supplemented by reference TRBV28 and TRBJ2-2, the full variable domain reads DVKVTQSSRYLVKRTGEKVFLECVQDMDHENMFWYRQDPGLGLRLIYFSYDVKMKEKGDIPEGYSVSREKKERFSLILESASTNQTSMYLCASRLGYRRMNTGELFFGEGSRLTVL.

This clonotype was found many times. CDR3 region: CASSSSVGGYEQYF. The DNA for the CDR3 is TGTGCCAGCAGCTCCTCCGTGGGCGGCTACGAGCAGTACTTC. The chain is built from TRBV11-2 and TRBJ2-7; no reliable D call. CDR3 length: 14 residues. V was shortened by 4 bases and J by 3 bases, with 13 bases between the two germline ends. Germline loops: CDR1 SGHAT, CDR2 FQNNGV.

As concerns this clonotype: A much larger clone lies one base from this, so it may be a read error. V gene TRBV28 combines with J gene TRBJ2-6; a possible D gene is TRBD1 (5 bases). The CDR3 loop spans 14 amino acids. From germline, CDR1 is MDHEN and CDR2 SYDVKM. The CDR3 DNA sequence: TGTGCCAGCAGTAGGAGCTCTGGGGCCGACGTCCTGACTTTC. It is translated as CASSRSSGADVLTF.

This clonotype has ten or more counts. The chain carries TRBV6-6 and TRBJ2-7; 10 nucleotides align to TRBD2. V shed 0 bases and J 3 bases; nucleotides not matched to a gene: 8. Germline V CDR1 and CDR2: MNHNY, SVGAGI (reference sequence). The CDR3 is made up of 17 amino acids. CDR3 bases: TGTGCCAGCAGTTACTCGCTTCCGGCTAGCGGGAGCTACGAGCAGTACTTC. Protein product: CASSYSLPASGSYEQYF.

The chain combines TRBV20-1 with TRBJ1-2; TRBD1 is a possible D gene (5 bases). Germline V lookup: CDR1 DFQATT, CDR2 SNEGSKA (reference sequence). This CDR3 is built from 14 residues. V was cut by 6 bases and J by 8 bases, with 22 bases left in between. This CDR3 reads CSAPTQGLFRGYTF. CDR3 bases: TGCAGTGCGCCCACCCAGGGTCTTTTCAGAGGCTACACCTTC.

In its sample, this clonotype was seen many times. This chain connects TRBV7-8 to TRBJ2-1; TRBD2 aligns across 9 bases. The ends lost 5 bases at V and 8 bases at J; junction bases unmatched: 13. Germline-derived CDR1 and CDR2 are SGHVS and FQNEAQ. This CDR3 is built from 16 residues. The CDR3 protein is CASSLLGREGRDEQFF. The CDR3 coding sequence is TGTGCCAGCAGCCTTCTAGGGCGGGAGGGCCGCGATGAGCAGTTCTTC.

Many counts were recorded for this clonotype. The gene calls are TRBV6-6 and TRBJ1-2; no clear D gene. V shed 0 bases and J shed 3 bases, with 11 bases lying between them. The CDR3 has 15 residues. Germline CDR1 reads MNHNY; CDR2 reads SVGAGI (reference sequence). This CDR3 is CASSYSYPGDYGYTF. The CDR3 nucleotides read TGTGCCAGCAGTTACTCGTATCCTGGAGACTATGGCTACACCTTC.

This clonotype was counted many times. CDR3 DNA: TGCAGTGCTAGTATTCGAGCGGGAGGCACAGATACGCAGTATTTT. It specifies CSASIRAGGTDTQYF. The chain uses TRBV20-1 and TRBJ2-3, with TRBD2 matching 8 bases. With V trimmed by 3 bases and J by 1 base, 6 bases remained unmatched. There are 15 residues in the CDR3. Germline V lookup: CDR1 DFQATT, CDR2 SNEGSKA (reference sequence).

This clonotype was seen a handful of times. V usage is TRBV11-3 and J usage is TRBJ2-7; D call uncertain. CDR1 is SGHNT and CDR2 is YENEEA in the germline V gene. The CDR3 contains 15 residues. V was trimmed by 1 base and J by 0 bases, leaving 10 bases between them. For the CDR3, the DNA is TGTGCCAGCAGCTTAGCGTTCTCTAACTCCTACGAGCAGTACTTC. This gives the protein CASSLAFSNSYEQYF.

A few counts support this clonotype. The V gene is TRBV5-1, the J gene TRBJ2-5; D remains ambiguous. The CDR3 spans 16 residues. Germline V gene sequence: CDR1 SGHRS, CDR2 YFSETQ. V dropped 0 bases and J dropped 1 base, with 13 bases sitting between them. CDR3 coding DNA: TGCGCCAGCAGCTTGGGGGCCAGCCAACTCCAAGAGACCCAGTACTTC. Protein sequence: CASSLGASQLQETQYF.

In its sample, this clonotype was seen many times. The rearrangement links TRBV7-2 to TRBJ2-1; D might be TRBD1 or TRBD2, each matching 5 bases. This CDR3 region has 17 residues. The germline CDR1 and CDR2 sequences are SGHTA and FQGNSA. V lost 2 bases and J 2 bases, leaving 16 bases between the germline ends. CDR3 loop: CASSLNPLVGPYNEQFF. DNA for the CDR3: TGTGCCAGCAGCTTAAATCCCCTCGTGGGACCCTACAATGAGCAGTTCTTC.

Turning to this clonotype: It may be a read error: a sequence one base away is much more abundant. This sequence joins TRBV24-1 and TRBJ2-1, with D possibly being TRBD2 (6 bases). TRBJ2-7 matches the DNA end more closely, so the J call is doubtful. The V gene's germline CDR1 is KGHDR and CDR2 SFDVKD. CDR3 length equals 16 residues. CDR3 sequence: CATSDFLASSYNEQYF. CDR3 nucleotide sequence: TGTGCCACCAGTGATTTTCTAGCGAGCTCCTACAATGAGCAGTACTTC.